Shown below are 3 T cell receptor beta chains from a single sample sequenced in a study of OX40 agonist ivuxolimab in advanced cancers. TCRdb keeps only in-frame clones here, not all; method: immunoSEQ multiplex PCR. The repertoire includes roughly 26,000 clones, 60% to 80% of them detected once, and about 26% sits in the top ten. Source: CD4+ or CD8+ T cells sorted from blood, taken in a trial of the OX40 agonist ivuxolimab. These receptors were obtained from an adult with an advanced solid tumor such as melanoma, head and neck, liver or kidney cancer.

This rearrangement joins TRBV9 to TRBJ2-7; D perhaps matches TRBD1 (6 bases). The CDR3 length is 13 residues. Germline V gene data show CDR1 as SGDLS and CDR2 as YYNGEE. V lost 2 bases and J 3 bases, leaving 9 bases between the germline ends. CDR3 in amino acids: CASSVGHNYEQYF. CDR3 in DNA: TGTGCCAGCAGCGTGGGACATAACTACGAGCAGTACTTC.

The chain links TRBV4-2 to TRBJ2-1, with 10 positions matching TRBD2. In germline, CDR1 is LGHNA, CDR2 YNFKEQ. Trimming removed 3 bases from V and 7 bases from J; junction bases left unmatched: 6. The CDR3 covers 15 residues. The CDR3 reads CASSHPAGGENEQFF. CDR3 nucleotides: TGTGCCAGCAGCCACCCAGCGGGGGGGGAGAATGAGCAGTTCTTC.

This clone turned up a few times. Other DNA sequences in the sample encode the same CDR3. The chain employs TRBV6-1 and TRBJ2-6, with unresolved D. This CDR3 comprises 14 residues. The germline V gene has CDR1 MNHNS and CDR2 SASEGT. Trimming shortened V by 1 base and J by 1 base, and 2 bases separated the two germline ends. The chain's CDR3 is CASSEGSGANVLTF. The CDR3 coding sequence is TGTGCCAGCAGTGAAGGGTCTGGGGCCAACGTCCTGACTTTC.